This paragraph covers one T cell receptor beta chain sequence. Its target is not known. These data belong to a study of T cell responses to AZD1222 COVID-19 vaccine. Study results and limitations: The study found Spike-specific TCR breadth and depth rose after two AZD1222 doses.

Some clones are missing from TCRdb's copy, which holds only in-frame ones; the method was immunoSEQ multiplex PCR. The data hold 34,000 or so clones, with around nine tenths observed a single time. Trimming shortened V by 2 bases and J by 3 bases, and 8 bases separated the two germline ends. This CDR3 has 13 residues. CDR1 is MNHEY and CDR2 is SMNVEV in the germline V gene (reference sequence). V usage is TRBV27 and J usage is TRBJ2-7, with D hard to call. The receptor's source is an adult in good health. Sample: peripheral blood, taken on day 0 of AZD1222 vaccination. DNA of the CDR3: TGTGCCAGCAGTTTAACGCCTTTCTACGAGCAGTACTTC. Translation: CASSLTPFYEQYF.